The clone carrying this T cell receptor beta chain was observed a handful of times. Using its own MiXCR run on the RT-PCR reads, TCRdb lists one record per CDR3 protein. The repertoire holds under 550,000 distinct CDR3 sequences, approximately 7.7% seen once, with around 13% in the top ten. The entry originates in a study of response to subunit inactivated influenza vaccine. Germline-derived CDR1 and CDR2 are SQVTM and ANQGSEA. V was trimmed by 7 bases and J by 6 bases, leaving 18 bases between them. The CDR3 contains 13 residues. The source material was PBMCs from blood, sampled around 2 years after vaccination. The origin of this receptor is a man between 50 and 75 years old who received an inactivated influenza vaccine. This chain connects TRBV29-1 to TRBJ1-2; maybe TRBD1 (6 bases). CDR3 sequence: CSAPDGGLDGYTF. CDR3 nucleotides: TGCAGCGCTCCGGATGGGGGGCTGGATGGCTACACCTTC.